These 26 T cell receptor beta chains originate from one sample sequenced in a study of T cell repertoires in cytomegalovirus infection. TCRdb re-derived calls from the reads in MiXCR, one entry per CDR3 protein. The sample yields about 310,000 distinct CDR3 sequences, 20% to 30% seen once. Their antigens remain unidentified. The sequences come from cultured PBMCs, collected from culture after CMV antigen stimulation. The receptors derive from a human donor in good health (CMV status not recorded). Some clones in this sample may be carry-over from other donors' samples.

The chain recombines TRBV20-1 with TRBJ2-2; 11 bases line up with TRBD2. The CDR3 totals 14 residues. CDR1 and CDR2 from the germline V gene are DFQATT and SNEGSKA (reference sequence). Trimming at V came to 6 bases and at J to 6 bases, leaving 6 bases not matched to a gene. CDR3 nucleotides: TGCAGTGCCCTAGCGGGAGGTGGGGCCGGGGAGCTGTTTTTT. Amino acid sequence: CSALAGGGAGELFF.

V is TRBV28 and J is TRBJ2-2; no definite D call. Per the germline V gene, CDR1 is MDHEN and CDR2 is SYDVKM. This CDR3 region has 16 residues. The V end lost 4 bases, the J end lost 6 bases, and 18 bases lay between the germline ends. CDR3 protein: CASSSSSPTIAGELFF. CDR3 DNA: TGTGCCAGCAGTTCGAGCAGTCCCACCATTGCCGGGGAGCTGTTTTTT.

In its sample, this clonotype was seen a few times. For the CDR3, the DNA is TGTGCCACCAGTGACACCGACTTGGGGACGGAGGTAACGCAGTATTTT. It encodes CATSDTDLGTEVTQYF. The chain carries TRBV24-1 and TRBJ2-3; D possibly matches TRBD1 or TRBD2 (5 bases each). Germline V lookup: CDR1 KGHDR, CDR2 SFDVKD. This CDR3 is built from 16 residues. V lost 4 bases, J lost 9 bases, and 22 bases lay in between.

A single count supports this clonotype. One end of the junction varies from germline; a read error may be responsible. The chain joins TRBV20-1 to TRBJ2-3; tentative D call: TRBD2 (6 bases). The CDR3 is 12 residues long. Germline lookup yields CDR1 DFQATT and CDR2 SNEGSKA (reference sequence). The CDR3 region is CSAHGLLAPRHF. The CDR3 bases are TGCAGTGCTCACGGCTTGCTAGCGCCCCGTCATTTT.

This clonotype occurred a few times. The gene calls are TRBV19 and TRBJ1-2, with TRBD1 matching 10 bases. This CDR3 comprises 12 residues. CDR1 LNHDA and CDR2 SQIVND come from the germline V gene (reference sequence). V lost 10 bases, J lost 10 bases, and 9 bases stayed unmatched. The CDR3 DNA reads as TGTGCCACCCGGGACAGGGGAACCTACTACACCTTC. This translates into CATRDRGTYYTF. Filled out from reference TRBV19 and TRBJ1-2, the complete variable domain reads DGGITQSPKYLFRKEGQNVTLSCEQNLNHDAMYWYRQDPGQGLRLIYYSQIVNDFQKGDIAEGYSVSREKKESFPLTVTSAQKNPTAFYLCATRDRGTYYTFGSGTRLTVV.

A single count supports this clonotype. The chain recombines TRBV20-1 with TRBJ2-3, with D possibly being TRBD2 (6 bases). The V end lost 3 bases, the J end lost 2 bases, and 15 bases lay between the germline ends. This CDR3 is built from 15 residues. Germline lookup yields CDR1 DFQATT and CDR2 SNEGSKA (reference sequence). CDR3 residues: CSARSHRDFTDTQYF. CDR3 in DNA: TGCAGTGCTAGGTCCCACCGGGACTTCACAGATACGCAGTATTTT.

This clonotype was detected ten times or more. This chain connects TRBV7-2 to TRBJ2-3; a weak D match, TRBD1 (6 bases). Trimming shortened V by 4 bases and J by 0 bases, and 11 bases separated the two germline ends. Germline V CDR1 and CDR2: SGHTA, FQGNSA. CDR3 length: 15 residues. The chain's CDR3 is CASSSYRVSTDTQYF. In nucleotides, the CDR3 is TGTGCCAGCAGCTCGTACAGGGTTAGCACAGATACGCAGTATTTT.

This chain links TRBV29-1 with TRBJ1-2, with unresolved D. This CDR3 comprises 12 residues. The germline CDR1 and CDR2 sequences are SQVTM and ANQGSEA. V was pared by 5 bases and J by 3 bases, with 10 bases between. In DNA form, the CDR3 reads TGCAGCGTTCAGGCGGATGACTATGGCTACACCTTC. Translated: CSVQADDYGYTF.

The chain couples TRBV27 to TRBJ1-1, with unresolved D. This CDR3 region has 15 residues. From germline, CDR1 is MNHEY and CDR2 SMNVEV (reference sequence). Trimming shortened V by 5 bases and J by 2 bases, and 15 bases separated the two germline ends. The CDR3 is CASSRRRQLNTEAFF. As DNA, the CDR3 is TGTGCCAGCAGTCGTCGACGGCAGCTAAACACTGAAGCTTTCTTT.

This clonotype was counted between two and nine times. The V gene is TRBV19, the J gene TRBJ2-1; D might be TRBD1 (6 bases). Trimming took 9 bases from V and 1 from J, leaving 13 bases between them. The germline V gene encodes CDR1 LNHDA and CDR2 SQIVND (reference sequence). The CDR3 is made up of 14 amino acids. The DNA of the CDR3 is TGTGCCAGCCGTAGGGGGACATCCTACAATGAGCAGTTCTTC. Its translation is CASRRGTSYNEQFF.

This clonotype has a handful of counts. This sequence joins TRBV7-7 and TRBJ2-1; tentatively, D is TRBD1 (5 bases). The germline V gene encodes CDR1 SSHAT and CDR2 FNYEAQ (reference sequence). V was cut by 8 bases and J by 8 bases, with 19 bases left in between. The CDR3 length is 14 residues. The CDR3 DNA is TGTGCCAGCGCACCCGAGGAAGGGGCAGATGAGCAGTTCTTC. This translates into CASAPEEGADEQFF.

This clonotype was observed a handful of times. The rearrangement links TRBV11-2 to TRBJ2-4; the D gene is possibly TRBD2 (6 bases). The germline CDR1 and CDR2 sequences are SGHAT and FQNNGV. This CDR3 has 17 residues. V was cut by 2 bases and J by 0 bases, with 14 bases left in between. The CDR3 here is CASSLSSGLGAKNIQYF. CDR3 coding DNA: TGTGCCAGCAGCTTATCCTCGGGACTTGGAGCCAAAAACATTCAGTACTTC.

The chain employs TRBV9 and TRBJ1-1; unclear D gene. CDR1 and CDR2 (germline): SGDLS, YYNGEE. This CDR3 is 13 amino acids long. V was clipped by 3 bases and J by 3 bases, with 9 bases between them. CDR3 bases: TGTGCCAGCAGCGGCCCCCAGGACACTGAAGCTTTCTTT. It yields the protein CASSGPQDTEAFF.

The DNA of the CDR3 is TGTGCCAGCATCAAACAGGGTTTGAACACCGGGGAGCTGTTTTTT. Residues: CASIKQGLNTGELFF. The V gene is TRBV6-6, the J gene TRBJ2-2, with D tentatively TRBD1 (6 bases). V lost 7 bases and J lost 1, with 13 bases in between. The CDR3 contains 15 residues. From germline, CDR1 is MNHNY and CDR2 SVGAGI (reference sequence).

The V gene is TRBV20-1, the J gene TRBJ2-5; D tentatively fits TRBD1 or TRBD2 (6 bases each). CDR1 and CDR2 (germline): DFQATT, SNEGSKA (reference sequence). There are 11 residues in the CDR3. V was trimmed by 7 bases and J by 4 bases, leaving 10 bases between them. The CDR3: CSVGGRETQYF. The CDR3 nucleotides read TGCAGTGTAGGGGGGAGAGAGACCCAGTACTTC.

This clonotype was observed at least ten times. This chain joins TRBV7-9 and TRBJ1-1; D is ambiguous. V lost 4 bases, J lost 7 bases, and 7 bases lay in between. The CDR3 totals 11 residues. Germline lookup yields CDR1 SEHNR and CDR2 FQNEAQ (reference sequence). The CDR3 here is CASSYGNEAFF. The CDR3 DNA reads as TGTGCCAGCAGCTATGGGAATGAAGCTTTCTTT.

This rearrangement joins TRBV7-3 to TRBJ2-1; 10 nucleotides line up with TRBD2. This CDR3 has 15 amino acids. The germline V gene encodes CDR1 SGHTA and CDR2 FQGTGA. The V segment lost 5 bases and the J segment 4 bases; nucleotides outside the gene matches: 5. CDR3 residues: CASSRGLAVYNEQFF. The CDR3 region has the DNA TGTGCCAGCAGCAGAGGACTAGCGGTGTACAATGAGCAGTTCTTC.

This clonotype was recorded at least ten times. The chain employs TRBV7-8 and TRBJ2-4; 7 bases are shared with TRBD2. Germline loops: CDR1 SGHVS, CDR2 FQNEAQ. The CDR3 has 14 amino acids. J gave up 3 bases and V 4 bases, and 3 bases lay outside the gene matches. CDR3 in amino acids: CASSWGGNKNIQYF. The CDR3, as DNA: TGTGCCAGCAGCTGGGGGGGGAACAAAAACATTCAGTACTTC.

On this clonotype: Compared with germline, one end of the junction differs, possibly owing to a read error. Here the CDR3 DNA reads TGTGCCAGCAGTTTCCGGGGCACATCGGTGGCCCAGTCCTTC. Translated: CASSFRGTSVAQSF. V and J are TRBV12-3 or TRBV12-4 and TRBJ2-5; TRBD1 or TRBD2 may be the D gene (5 bases each). This CDR3 has 14 amino acids.

This chain uses TRBV6-6 with TRBJ2-7; possible D gene TRBD2, 5 bases. CDR1 is MNHNY and CDR2 is SVGAGI in the germline V gene (reference sequence). This CDR3 is built from 13 residues. Trimming shortened V by 2 bases and J by 3 bases, and 8 bases separated the two germline ends. The CDR3 loop is CASSYGRHYEQYV. Here the CDR3 DNA reads TGTGCCAGCAGTTACGGGAGACACTACGAGCAGTACGTC.

This clonotype was detected ten times or more. This chain links TRBV7-2 with TRBJ1-6; tentative D call: TRBD1 (5 bases). V dropped 0 bases and J dropped 7 bases, with 19 bases sitting between them. This CDR3 is built from 18 residues. Germline assignment: CDR1 SGHTA and CDR2 FQGNSA. The CDR3 region is CASSLAQTAGRSNSPLHF. CDR3 in DNA: TGTGCCAGCAGCTTAGCACAAACAGCAGGGAGGAGCAATTCACCCCTCCACTTT.

A few counts support this clonotype. The V call is TRBV2, the J call TRBJ2-1; the match to TRBD2 covers 15 bases. In germline, CDR1 is SNHLY, CDR2 FYNNEI. J lost 13 bases, V lost 6 bases, and 10 bases had no gene match. The CDR3 loop spans 15 amino acids. CDR3 region: CASSERTSGRAYQFF. The CDR3 DNA is TGTGCCAGCAGCGAAAGGACTAGCGGGAGGGCCTATCAGTTCTTC.

This clonotype was seen many times. V is TRBV5-5 and J is TRBJ2-4; the D gene could be TRBD1 or TRBD2 (5 bases each). V dropped 4 bases and J dropped 7 bases, with 12 bases sitting between them. CDR1 is SGHKS and CDR2 is YYEKEE in the germline V gene (reference sequence). CDR3 length: 13 residues. CDR3 sequence: CASSPGTGNIQYF. CDR3 DNA sequence: TGTGCCAGCAGCCCAGGGACCGGGAACATTCAGTACTTC.

This clonotype came up a few times. The chain couples TRBV29-1 to TRBJ2-7, with D possibly matching TRBD2 (6 bases). The CDR3 has 13 amino acids. In germline, CDR1 is SQVTM, CDR2 ANQGSEA. V was shortened by 3 bases and J by 7 bases, with 16 bases between the two germline ends. CDR3 protein: CSVDGGKGGEQYF. The CDR3 DNA sequence: TGCAGCGTTGATGGGGGGAAGGGAGGAGAGCAGTACTTC.

The chain couples TRBV19 to TRBJ1-1; TRBD1 matches at 8 bases. With V trimmed by 3 bases and J by 1 base, 1 base remained unmatched. CDR1 and CDR2 from the germline V gene are LNHDA and SQIVND (reference sequence). The CDR3 runs 14 residues. Written as DNA, the CDR3 is TGTGCCAGTAGTATGGACAGGGAGAACACTGAAGCTTTCTTT. Its protein is CASSMDRENTEAFF.

The rearrangement joins TRBV4-1 to TRBJ1-6; D not certain. This CDR3 is built from 14 residues. Looked up from germline, CDR1 is MGHRA and CDR2 is YSYEKL. V shed 1 base and J shed 5 bases, with 6 bases lying between them. CDR3 sequence: CASSQGLNNSPLHF. As DNA, the CDR3 is TGCGCCAGCAGCCAAGGACTGAATAATTCACCCCTCCACTTT.